This record looks at one T cell receptor beta chain sequence and its context. The antigen this receptor binds is unknown. The data were obtained in a study of T cell clusters in autoimmune cytopenias (dated by TCRdb to the late 2010s). With respect to the entire study: TRB sequencing reached a median depth of roughly 50,000 reads per sample and yielded a median of approximately 2,200 distinct TRB clonotypes per sample. TRB and IGH repertoires from peripheral blood were sequenced in autoimmune cytopenia patients at active disease and during treatment follow-up, with healthy, CLL and autoimmune hepatitis controls included alongside. The study was designed to test whether a disease-specific immune repertoire signature usable as a blood-based biomarker is carried by autoimmune cytopenia patients.

On the study overall, not on this receptor specifically: In the comparison of secondary cytopenia with CLL, the cluster-lack signature was not observed, apparently because the dominant lymphoma-associated repertoire masked the signature. Healthy donors had almost three times as many exclusive TRB clusters as active autoimmune hepatitis patients, a finding consistent with an autoimmunity-wide signature. Shifts in the TRB repertoire, including less even repertoires in secondary cytopenia and CLL, were mostly a reflection of lymphoma bias and not of autoimmunity. The GLIPH analysis suggested a lack of physiological T cell clusters in primary autoimmune cytopenia patients, since some 50 clusters were exclusive to healthy donors whereas about 17 were exclusive to patients. The T cell clusters were defined only in silico, and the functional role of the clusters still needed to be validated experimentally.

Each sample's TRB amplification started from roughly 260 ng of peripheral blood genomic DNA, which corresponds to 35,000 to 40,000 genome equivalents. TRB rearrangements were amplified by multiplex PCR using a touch-down protocol with TRB-A and TRB-B primer pools mixed in one tube. Two consecutive PCR reactions with Phusion HS II polymerase added Illumina adapters and sample indices to the amplicons. Amplicons were gel-purified with the NucleoSpin Gel and PCR Clean-up kit, then quantified by Qubit and quality-checked on an Agilent 2100 Bioanalyzer. Libraries were sequenced on an Illumina MiSeq using 600-cycle, single-indexed, paired-end runs. As for the authors' bioinformatics: TRB reads were aligned and assembled with MiXCR version 2.1.12 using the default MiXCR reference library. Each unique CDR3 nucleotide sequence defined a clone, and only productive sequences with at least two reads were analysed. Alpha-parameterized diversity profiles (alpha 0 to 5), including the Shannon (alpha 1) and Simpson (alpha 2) indices, were computed with an R script to assess repertoire diversity. The tcR package was used to compute combinatorial TRB VJ usage, which was then compared between cohorts by principal component analysis with ade4. GLIPH clustering of TCRbeta CDR3s was carried out on cohort pairs matched by age and read depth, and cluster frequencies were compared by Wilcoxon test. TCRdb reprocessed the reads; each CDR3 protein sequence makes one entry, and DNA is unavailable. In this record, the V and J calls reflect TCRdb's handling and not the investigators' own analysis. The table held for this sample gives thousands of distinct CDR3 sequences. The ten largest clones capture approximately 15% of the sample.

Including cysteine and phenylalanine, the CDR3 has 16 amino acids. The entry carries no DNA sequence. The TCR sequence derives from a human donor with an autoimmune cytopenia or autoimmune hepatitis (not recorded which). The chain was built from TRBV12-3 or TRBV12-4 and TRBJ2-5; TCRdb lists TRBD2, though no DNA is available to test this call. Sequencing was carried out using peripheral blood. CDR3 protein: CASRSVPSGPPETQYF.